These 19 T cell receptor beta chains were all obtained from the same sample, sequenced in a study of CD8 T cells in ankylosing spondylitis. TCRdb recomputed calls from the 5' RACE reads with MiXCR, one row per CDR3 protein. The sample records around 250,000 distinct CDR3 sequences, roughly 32% being singletons. Sequencing input: blood, either unsorted or a sorted T cell fraction (not recorded which). The origin of the receptors is a male donor with ankylosing spondylitis or in good health (not recorded which).

The chain carries TRBV20-1 and TRBJ2-4; tentatively, D is TRBD2 (5 bases). Trimming cost V 2 bases and J 3 bases, with 14 bases left between them. The V gene's germline CDR1 is DFQATT and CDR2 SNEGSKA (reference sequence). The CDR3 loop spans 15 amino acids. CDR3 sequence (DNA): TGCAGTGCTAGATCAATCGGGGTCCGCAAAAACATTCAGTACTTC. Encoded protein: CSARSIGVRKNIQYF.

This chain connects TRBV10-3 to TRBJ2-5, with 9 bases that match TRBD2. Trimming took 4 bases from V and 2 from J; bases not matched to a gene: 5. Germline CDR1 ENHRY, CDR2 SYGVKD. CDR3 length: 15 residues. In DNA, the CDR3 is TGTGCCATCAGTGCCGGGACTAGCTTACAAGAGACCCAGTACTTC. Its protein is CAISAGTSLQETQYF.

V is TRBV12-3 or TRBV12-4 and J is TRBJ2-2; D may be TRBD1 (6 bases). This CDR3 has 16 residues. Trimming removed 2 bases from V and 2 bases from J, with 12 bases in between. Here the CDR3 DNA reads TGTGCCAGCAGTTTAACAGGGTTGAGTAACACCGGGGAGCTGTTTTTT. Translated: CASSLTGLSNTGELFF.

The V and J genes are TRBV12-3 or TRBV12-4 and TRBJ2-5; TRBD2 matches at 8 bases. V gave up 5 bases and J gave up 2 bases; unmatched junction bases: 10. This CDR3 contains 16 residues. DNA for the CDR3: TGTGCCAGCAGTAATTGGGCTAGCGGGCATCAAGAGACCCAGTACTTC. It codes for CASSNWASGHQETQYF.

This rearrangement joins TRBV5-1 to TRBJ2-1; tentatively, D is TRBD2 (7 bases). Germline V gene data show CDR1 as SGHRS and CDR2 as YFSETQ. V was cut by 6 bases and J by 4 bases, with 14 bases left in between. The CDR3 consists of 14 residues. CDR3 residues: CASNEGGGYNEQFF. The CDR3 DNA reads TGCGCCAGCAACGAAGGGGGGGGATACAATGAGCAGTTCTTC.

A remark on this clonotype: A much larger clone differs by one base, so this may be a read error. This chain joins TRBV20-1 and TRBJ2-1; TRBD2 aligns across 7 bases. Germline CDR1 is DFQATT and CDR2 is SNEGSKA (reference sequence). The CDR3 length is 15 residues. The chain's CDR3 is CSSRIGLAVSNEQFF. Here the CDR3 DNA reads TGCAGTTCTAGAATAGGTCTAGCGGTGAGCAATGAGCAGTTCTTC.

The gene calls are TRBV12-3 or TRBV12-4 and TRBJ2-1; the D gene is possibly TRBD1 (6 bases). V was trimmed by 6 bases and J by 8 bases, leaving 20 bases between them. The CDR3 extends over 15 amino acids. The CDR3 bases are TGTGCCAGCAGAAATCCGGGACATCGGGTCGATGAGCAGTTCTTC. Its translation: CASRNPGHRVDEQFF.

This clonotype was seen a handful of times. The V gene is TRBV20-1, the J gene TRBJ2-2; D might be TRBD1 (6 bases). The CDR3 loop spans 14 amino acids. CDR1 DFQATT and CDR2 SNEGSKA come from the germline V gene (reference sequence). V lost 3 bases to trimming and J lost 5 bases, with 13 bases between them. DNA for the CDR3: TGCAGTGCTAGGATCCAGGGGCTTACCGGGGAGCTGTTTTTT. Amino acid sequence: CSARIQGLTGELFF.

V usage is TRBV6-6 and J usage is TRBJ1-5; D remains ambiguous. CDR3 length equals 13 residues. Germline lookup yields CDR1 MNHNY and CDR2 SVGAGI (reference sequence). Trimming took off 7 bases at V and 5 bases at J, with 12 bases between the two ends. The DNA for the CDR3 is TGTGCCAGCATGGCGAGGGTGGATCAGCCCCAGCATTTT. Its translation: CASMARVDQPQHF.

V and J are TRBV6-2 or TRBV6-3 and TRBJ2-3; 9 bases align to TRBD2. Germline V lookup: CDR1 MNHEY, CDR2 SVGEGT. V gave up 5 bases and J gave up 0 bases; unmatched junction bases: 3. The CDR3 runs to 15 residues. CDR3 protein: CASSRLAVSTDTQYF. Here the CDR3 DNA reads TGTGCCAGCAGTAGACTAGCGGTAAGCACAGATACGCAGTATTTT.

The CDR3 DNA reads TGTGCCAGCAGCTTCAGGGAAGAGACCCAGTACTTC. Encoded protein: CASSFREETQYF. The chain joins TRBV7-9 to TRBJ2-5; tentative D call: TRBD1 (5 bases). There are 12 residues in the CDR3. Trimming pared 3 bases from V and 3 bases from J, leaving 5 bases between. CDR1 and CDR2 from the germline V gene are SEHNR and FQNEAQ (reference sequence).

A few counts support this clonotype. This chain uses TRBV5-6 with TRBJ2-2, with D perhaps TRBD2 (6 bases). The CDR3 length is 16 residues. V was cut by 2 bases and J by 4 bases, with 15 bases left in between. Germline CDR1 reads SGHDT; CDR2 reads YYEEEE. The CDR3 DNA follows: TGTGCCAGCAGCTTACCCGGACTAACCAGCACCGGGGAGCTGTTTTTT. Residues: CASSLPGLTSTGELFF.

This clonotype was detected a few times. The chain has TRBV20-1 and TRBJ1-2; D ambiguous. The V gene's germline CDR1 is DFQATT and CDR2 SNEGSKA (reference sequence). Trimming removed 3 bases from V and 6 bases from J, with 17 bases in between. The CDR3 runs 14 residues. The DNA for the CDR3 is TGCAGTGCTAGTCAAGGACTGATTATACATGGCTACACCTTC. As protein: CSASQGLIIHGYTF.

The CDR3 sequence is CASSLDTFNYGYTF. In DNA, the CDR3 is TGCGCCAGCAGCTTGGATACCTTTAACTATGGCTACACCTTC. V and J are TRBV5-1 and TRBJ1-2, with D uncertain. The V gene's germline CDR1 is SGHRS and CDR2 YFSETQ. This CDR3 is 14 amino acids long. Trimming cost V 0 bases and J 1 base, with 7 bases left between them.

The J gene is TRBJ2-1, the V gene TRBV12-3 or TRBV12-4, with TRBD2 identical over 9 bases. The CDR3 extends over 14 amino acids. The V and J ends lost 2 bases and 8 bases, in that order; junction bases with no gene match: 4. As DNA, the CDR3 is TGTGCCAGCAGTTTATTAGCGGGGGATTATGAGCAGTTCTTC. Protein product: CASSLLAGDYEQFF.

There are a few counts of this clonotype. This chain connects TRBV20-1 to TRBJ2-7; 9 bases line up with TRBD1. The germline V gene encodes CDR1 DFQATT and CDR2 SNEGSKA (reference sequence). Trimming at V came to 5 bases and at J to 2 bases, leaving 7 bases not matched to a gene. This CDR3 region has 14 residues. The CDR3 nucleotides are TGCAGTGCTGCTCCGGGACAGGGTACCTACGAGCAGTACTTC. Residues: CSAAPGQGTYEQYF.

The chain uses TRBV25-1 and TRBJ2-1; the D is unclear. Per germline, CDR1 MGHDK and CDR2 SYGVNS. The V end was cut by 2 bases, the J end by 10 bases, with 6 bases between. The CDR3 spans 11 residues. The CDR3, as DNA: TGTGCCAGCAGTGAAGATGTCGAGCAGTTCTTC. Translated: CASSEDVEQFF.

The sample holds a few counts of this clonotype. The gene calls are TRBV4-1 and TRBJ2-3; possibly TRBD1 for D (5 bases). This CDR3 has 17 residues. Trimming removed 0 bases at V and 3 bases at J, with 16 bases between. Germline CDR1 reads MGHRA; CDR2 reads YSYEKL. For the CDR3, the DNA is TGCGCCAGCAGCCAAGAAGTCCTCGGGTCAGGGACAGATACGCAGTATTTT. Its protein product is CASSQEVLGSGTDTQYF.

V and J are TRBV4-1 and TRBJ2-5; possible D gene TRBD1, 6 bases. The CDR3 consists of 15 residues. CDR1 MGHRA and CDR2 YSYEKL come from the germline V gene. The V gene lost 1 base and the J gene lost 2 bases, with 11 bases spanning the gap. CDR3 sequence reads: CASSQARDTQETQYF. CDR3 bases: TGCGCCAGCAGCCAAGCCCGGGACACACAAGAGACCCAGTACTTC.